Listed here are 27 T cell receptor beta chains from one sample, sequenced in a study of long-term antiretroviral therapy in people with HIV. The assay, immunoSEQ v3.0, was run at survey level. The data were produced by immunoSEQ multiplex PCR, yet TCRdb's version contains in-frame clones alone and is incomplete. The repertoire holds about 16,000 clones, with over 70% as singletons. The sequencing here drew on unsorted PBMCs, taken 2.3 years after starting antiretroviral therapy. All receptors come from a woman aged 35 to 49 with HIV.

The chain has TRBV15 and TRBJ2-5, with TRBD1 matching 7 bases. CDR1 LNHNV and CDR2 YYDKDF come from the germline V gene (reference sequence). There are 13 residues in the CDR3. Germline trimming cut 8 bases from V and 5 bases from J; bases unmatched to any gene: 8. The CDR3 DNA sequence: TGTGCCACCTGGGGACAGCGTCGGGAGACCCAGTACTTC. Translation: CATWGQRRETQYF.

The rearrangement links TRBV5-4 to TRBJ2-3; 11 nucleotides line up with TRBD2. Germline V gene lookup returns CDR1 SGHNT and CDR2 YYREEE (reference sequence). This CDR3 has 14 residues. J gave up 6 bases and V 4 bases, and 4 bases lay outside the gene matches. The CDR3 protein is CASSPGLAGDTQYF. The DNA for the CDR3 is TGTGCCAGCAGCCCCGGACTAGCGGGTGATACGCAGTATTTT. Using reference TRBV5-4 and TRBJ2-3 for the parts outside the CDR3, the full variable domain is ETGVTQSPTHLIKTRGQQVTLRCSSQSGHNTVSWYQQALGQGPQFIFQYYREEENGRGNFPPRFSGLQFPNYSSELNVNALELDDSALYLCASSPGLAGDTQYFGPGTRLTVL.

The genes are TRBV11-2 and TRBJ2-1; 11 positions match TRBD1. Germline CDR1 reads SGHAT; CDR2 reads FQNNGV. J gave up 5 bases and V 4 bases, and 7 bases lay outside the gene matches. The CDR3 totals 16 residues. The CDR3 is CASSWTGGNYNNEQFF. Here the CDR3 DNA reads TGTGCCAGCAGCTGGACAGGGGGCAACTATAACAATGAGCAGTTCTTC.

This clone was recorded once. The rearrangement joins TRBV5-4 to TRBJ2-1, with TRBD2 as a possible D gene (7 bases). V was cut by 5 bases and J by 2 bases, with 14 bases left in between. CDR3 length: 15 amino acids. Germline CDR1 is SGHNT and CDR2 is YYREEE (reference sequence). Here the CDR3 reads CASSLKGGPYNEQFF. The CDR3 nucleotides read TGTGCCAGCAGTCTGAAGGGGGGGCCCTACAATGAGCAGTTCTTC.

The chain couples TRBV4-3 to TRBJ1-2; D unresolved. V lost 2 bases and J lost 1, with 8 bases in between. CDR1 and CDR2 (germline): LGHNA, YSLEER. This CDR3 spans 14 amino acids. The CDR3 DNA reads TGCGCCAGCAGCCAAAGCCGGGGTAACTATGGCTACACCTTC. Translating it yields CASSQSRGNYGYTF.

The rearrangement joins TRBV9 to TRBJ2-3; TRBD2 aligns across 13 bases. V lost 0 bases to trimming and J lost 2 bases; unmatched junction nucleotides: 9. Germline V gene data show CDR1 as SGDLS and CDR2 as YYNGEE. This CDR3 region has 19 residues. CDR3 amino acids: CASSVDGRTSGGLTDTQYF. The CDR3 DNA follows: TGTGCCAGCAGCGTAGATGGGCGGACTAGCGGGGGCCTCACAGATACGCAGTATTTT.

This sequence joins TRBV6-5 and TRBJ2-7; TRBD1 matches at 10 bases. V lost 6 bases and J lost 5; bases outside the gene matches: 7. CDR1 and CDR2 from the germline V gene are MNHEY and SVGAGI. The CDR3 sequence is 14 residues long. The CDR3 coding sequence is TGTGCCAGCAGGCGGACAGGGGGGAGGGACGAGCAGTACTTC. Amino acid sequence: CASRRTGGRDEQYF.

This chain uses TRBV7-8 with TRBJ2-1; maybe TRBD2 (8 bases). This CDR3 region has 17 residues. From germline, CDR1 is SGHVS and CDR2 FQNEAQ. The V gene lost 5 bases and the J gene lost 0 bases, with 17 bases spanning the gap. The CDR3 protein is CASSIQGTRSSYNEQFF. The CDR3 DNA reads TGTGCCAGCAGCATACAGGGGACTAGGAGCTCCTACAATGAGCAGTTCTTC.

The chain is built from TRBV7-2 and TRBJ2-1; D gene uncertain. CDR1 and CDR2 from the germline V gene are SGHTA and FQGNSA. V was clipped by 1 base and J by 4 bases, with 5 bases between them. The CDR3 loop spans 13 amino acids. The CDR3 DNA follows: TGTGCCAGCAGCTTAGGGGAATACAATGAGCAGTTCTTC. Translation: CASSLGEYNEQFF.

V usage is TRBV2 and J usage is TRBJ2-3; 9 bases match TRBD2. The CDR3 runs to 16 residues. V dropped 10 bases and J dropped 0; count of bases not matched to a gene: 11. Looked up from germline, CDR1 is SNHLY and CDR2 is FYNNEI. CDR3 sequence (DNA): TGTGCCACCGAGGAAGCTGGGACTAGCAGCACAGATACGCAGTATTTT. Translation gives CATEEAGTSSTDTQYF.

There are a few counts of this clone. This chain joins TRBV7-9 and TRBJ1-1, with D possibly matching TRBD1 (5 bases). Germline V gene lookup returns CDR1 SEHNR and CDR2 FQNEAQ (reference sequence). The CDR3 consists of 14 residues. Trimming removed 8 bases at V and 4 bases at J, with 17 bases between. The CDR3 loop is CASVAGHPLTEAFF. CDR3 nucleotides: TGTGCCAGCGTCGCAGGACACCCACTCACTGAAGCTTTCTTT.

This chain connects TRBV15 to TRBJ2-6; D gene ambiguous. The CDR3 is made up of 16 amino acids. The germline V and J ends were trimmed by 8 bases and 1 base, with 15 bases remaining between them. Germline CDR1 reads LNHNV; CDR2 reads YYDKDF (reference sequence). The CDR3 protein is CATLSSWQSGANVLTF. DNA for the CDR3: TGTGCCACCCTTTCAAGTTGGCAATCTGGGGCCAACGTCCTGACTTTC.

This clone was found once. The chain is built from TRBV28 and TRBJ1-1; D ambiguous. The CDR3 is 14 amino acids. The germline V and J ends were trimmed by 5 bases and 1 base, with 11 bases remaining between them. Germline CDR1 and CDR2: MDHEN and SYDVKM. CDR3 in DNA: TGTGCCAGCAGTGACCCCCGGAAGAACACTGAAGCTTTCTTT. It is translated as CASSDPRKNTEAFF. Combining the CDR3 with reference TRBV28 and TRBJ1-1 gives the whole variable domain DVKVTQSSRYLVKRTGEKVFLECVQDMDHENMFWYRQDPGLGLRLIYFSYDVKMKEKGDIPEGYSVSREKKERFSLILESASTNQTSMYLCASSDPRKNTEAFFGQGTRLTVV.

This clone was observed a few times. This chain joins TRBV4-2 and TRBJ2-2; TRBD1 is a possible D gene (6 bases). The V gene lost 6 bases and the J gene lost 4 bases, with 6 bases spanning the gap. Germline assignment: CDR1 LGHNA and CDR2 YNFKEQ. The CDR3 has 12 amino acids. The CDR3 region has the DNA TGTGCCAGCAGAGGGGGCACCGGGGAGCTGTTTTTT. It encodes CASRGGTGELFF.

The V call is TRBV18, the J call TRBJ1-1; 8 positions match TRBD1. The ends lost 2 bases at V and 1 base at J; junction bases unmatched: 3. Germline CDR1 and CDR2: KGHSH and LQKENI. The CDR3 contains 15 residues. The CDR3 sequence is CASSPTDRANTEAFF. The DNA for the CDR3 is TGTGCCAGCTCACCAACGGACAGGGCGAACACTGAAGCTTTCTTT. Together with reference TRBV18 and TRBJ1-1, the CDR3 gives the full variable domain: NAGVMQNPRHLVRRRGQEARLRCSPMKGHSHVYWYRQLPEEGLKFMVYLQKENIIDESGMPKERFSAEFPKEGPSILRIQQVVRGDSAAYFCASSPTDRANTEAFFGQGTRLTVV.

The chain couples TRBV30 to TRBJ1-2; TRBD1 matches at 9 bases. Losses at the gene ends were 6 bases for V and 0 bases for J; bases not matched to a gene: 11. CDR1 and CDR2 from the germline V gene are GTSNPN and SVGIG (reference sequence). The CDR3 has 16 amino acids. As DNA, the CDR3 is TGTGCCTGTCGCCGGGACAGGGCCGTAGCTAACTATGGCTACACCTTC. This sequence encodes CACRRDRAVANYGYTF.

The rearrangement joins TRBV19 to TRBJ1-3; 7 bases are shared with TRBD1. V was clipped by 5 bases and J by 5 bases; unmatched bases: 9. Per germline, CDR1 LNHDA and CDR2 SQIVND (reference sequence). The CDR3 loop spans 15 amino acids. CDR3 amino acids: CASSRGQAKRNTIYF. CDR3 bases: TGTGCCAGTAGTCGAGGACAGGCCAAGAGAAACACCATATATTTT.

In its sample, this clone was seen a few times. J is TRBJ1-5 and V is TRBV7-9; TRBD1 aligns across 8 bases. The V gene end was trimmed by 4 bases and the J gene end by 7 bases; junction bases not matched to a gene: 9. Per the germline V gene, CDR1 is SEHNR and CDR2 is FQNEAQ (reference sequence). The CDR3 is 15 amino acids. The CDR3 region has the DNA TGTGCCAGCAGCTCTGAGGACAGGGCAGGGCAGCCCCAGCATTTT. This translates into CASSSEDRAGQPQHF.

The chain employs TRBV18 and TRBJ2-3; D is unresolved. Germline V gives CDR1 KGHSH, CDR2 LQKENI. The CDR3 covers 14 residues. Trimming stripped 3 bases from V and 0 bases from J, with 7 bases between. The CDR3 sequence is CASSPTPSTDTQYF. As DNA, the CDR3 is TGTGCCAGCTCACCGACTCCAAGCACAGATACGCAGTATTTT.

J is TRBJ2-1 and V is TRBV27, with 12 bases fitting TRBD2. V was pared by 5 bases and J by 5 bases, with 19 bases of the junction left unmatched. Germline V lookup: CDR1 MNHEY, CDR2 SMNVEV (reference sequence). CDR3 length equals 20 residues. CDR3 sequence reads: CASSTLAGLAGLPGDNEQFF. CDR3 sequence (DNA): TGTGCCAGCAGTACCTTGGCGGGACTAGCGGGCCTTCCAGGGGACAATGAGCAGTTCTTC.

V is TRBV10-1 and J is TRBJ2-1; D may be TRBD1 (6 bases). V dropped 1 base and J dropped 7 bases, with 8 bases sitting between them. The CDR3 length is 13 residues. The germline CDR1 and CDR2 sequences are WNHNN and SYGVQD (reference sequence). The CDR3 is CASSEFRGNEQFF. The CDR3 bases are TGCGCCAGCAGTGAGTTCAGGGGAAATGAGCAGTTCTTC.

As for this clone: The same CDR3 can be traced to other DNA sequences in this sample. This chain joins TRBV19 and TRBJ1-5; 7 bases align to TRBD1. CDR1 LNHDA and CDR2 SQIVND come from the germline V gene (reference sequence). With V trimmed by 6 bases and J by 1 base, 6 bases remained unmatched. This CDR3 is built from 15 residues. This CDR3 reads CASRTGSRSNQPQHF. The CDR3 DNA sequence: TGTGCCAGTAGGACAGGGTCGAGGAGCAATCAGCCCCAGCATTTT.

This clone was observed a single time. The chain links TRBV29-1 to TRBJ1-1; weak D call: TRBD1 (6 bases). The CDR3 spans 14 residues. V lost 4 bases to trimming and J lost 3 bases, with 15 bases between them. CDR1 is SQVTM, CDR2 ANQGSEA, per germline. CDR3 amino acids: CSVGGGGRYTEAFF. The CDR3 coding sequence is TGCAGCGTTGGAGGGGGGGGGAGGTACACTGAAGCTTTCTTT. Together with reference TRBV29-1 and TRBJ1-1, the CDR3 gives the full variable domain: SAVISQKPSRDICQRGTSLTIQCQVDSQVTMMFWYRQQPGQSLTLIATANQGSEATYESGFVIDKFPISRPNLTFSTLTVSNMSPEDSSIYLCSVGGGGRYTEAFFGQGTRLTVV.

V gene TRBV6-6 combines with J gene TRBJ2-5, with TRBD2 matching over 12 bases. The junction had 7 bases not matched to a gene; V was cut back by 6 bases and J by 5 bases. Germline lookup yields CDR1 MNHNY and CDR2 SVGAGI (reference sequence). This CDR3 spans 15 amino acids. The CDR3 is CASREGLAGPETQYF. The CDR3, as DNA: TGTGCCAGCAGGGAGGGACTAGCGGGTCCCGAGACCCAGTACTTC.

The chain couples TRBV6-1 to TRBJ1-3; the match to TRBD1 covers 7 bases. After removal of 8 bases from V and 2 bases from J, the junction contained 9 bases not matched to a gene. Per the germline V gene, CDR1 is MNHNS and CDR2 is SASEGT. CDR3 length: 15 amino acids. Here the CDR3 DNA reads TGTGCCAGCGAGCAGGACAGGAGGCCTGGAAACACCATATATTTT. Translating gives CASEQDRRPGNTIYF.

This chain uses TRBV27 with TRBJ1-1, with D possibly TRBD1 on 6 matching bases. CDR3 length: 13 residues. The V gene's germline CDR1 is MNHEY and CDR2 SMNVEV (reference sequence). Between the trimmed V and J ends, which lost 5 bases and 11 bases, there was a span of 18 bases. The CDR3 region has the DNA TGTGCCAGCAGTACCTGGGCTACAGGGTTGGCTTTCTTT. It specifies CASSTWATGLAFF.

This chain joins TRBV11-2 and TRBJ2-7; a weak D match, TRBD2 (6 bases). CDR3 size: 14 residues. V was pared by 1 base and J by 6 bases, with 13 bases between. The V gene's germline CDR1 is SGHAT and CDR2 FQNNGV. The CDR3, as DNA: TGTGCCAGCAGCTTAGGGCGGAGGGGAGGCGAGCAGTACTTC. This gives the protein CASSLGRRGGEQYF.